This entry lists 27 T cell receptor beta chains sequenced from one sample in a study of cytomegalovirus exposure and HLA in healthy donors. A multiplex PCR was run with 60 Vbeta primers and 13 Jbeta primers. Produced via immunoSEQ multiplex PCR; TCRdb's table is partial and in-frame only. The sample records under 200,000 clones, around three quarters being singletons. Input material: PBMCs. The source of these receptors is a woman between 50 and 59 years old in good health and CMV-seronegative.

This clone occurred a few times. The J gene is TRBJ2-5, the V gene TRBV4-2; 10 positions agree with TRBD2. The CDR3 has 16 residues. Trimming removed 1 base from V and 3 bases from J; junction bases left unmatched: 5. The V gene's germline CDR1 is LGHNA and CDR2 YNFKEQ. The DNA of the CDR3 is TGTGCCAGCAGCCAAGTAGGCCTAGCGGGGGAAGAGACCCAGTACTTC. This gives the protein CASSQVGLAGEETQYF.

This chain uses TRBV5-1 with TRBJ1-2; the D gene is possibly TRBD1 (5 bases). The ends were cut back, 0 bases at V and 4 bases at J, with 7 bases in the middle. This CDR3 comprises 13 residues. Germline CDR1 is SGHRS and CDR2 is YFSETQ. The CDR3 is CASSLEGAYGYTF. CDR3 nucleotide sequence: TGCGCCAGCAGCTTGGAAGGGGCCTATGGCTACACCTTC.

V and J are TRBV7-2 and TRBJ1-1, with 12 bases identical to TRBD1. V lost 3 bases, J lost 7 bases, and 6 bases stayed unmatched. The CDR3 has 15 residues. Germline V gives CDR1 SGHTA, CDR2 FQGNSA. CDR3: CASSFAGQGAGEAFF. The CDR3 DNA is TGTGCCAGCAGCTTCGCGGGACAGGGGGCGGGTGAAGCTTTCTTT.

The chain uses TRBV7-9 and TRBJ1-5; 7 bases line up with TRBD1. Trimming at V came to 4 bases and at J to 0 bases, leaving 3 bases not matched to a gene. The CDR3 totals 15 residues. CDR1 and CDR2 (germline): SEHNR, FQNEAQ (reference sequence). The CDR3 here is CASSSGQTSNQPQHF. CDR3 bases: TGTGCCAGCAGCTCGGGACAGACTAGCAATCAGCCCCAGCATTTT.

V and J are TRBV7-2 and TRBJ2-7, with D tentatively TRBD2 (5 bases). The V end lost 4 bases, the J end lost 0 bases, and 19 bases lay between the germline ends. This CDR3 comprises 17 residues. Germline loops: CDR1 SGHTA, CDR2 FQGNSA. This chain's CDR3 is CASSSGTAYAGSYEQYF. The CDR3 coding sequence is TGTGCCAGCAGCTCGGGAACAGCCTACGCCGGCTCCTACGAGCAGTACTTC.

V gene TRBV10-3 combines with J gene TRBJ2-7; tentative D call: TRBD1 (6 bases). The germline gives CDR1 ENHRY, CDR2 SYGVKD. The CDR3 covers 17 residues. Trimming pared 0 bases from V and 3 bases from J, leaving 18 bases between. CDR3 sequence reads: CAISESKGDVLFYEQYF. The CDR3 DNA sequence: TGTGCCATCAGTGAGTCGAAGGGGGACGTCTTGTTCTACGAGCAGTACTTC.

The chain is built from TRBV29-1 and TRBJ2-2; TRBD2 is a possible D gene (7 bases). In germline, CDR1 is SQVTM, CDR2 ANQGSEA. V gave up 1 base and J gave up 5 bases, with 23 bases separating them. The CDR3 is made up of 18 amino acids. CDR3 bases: TGCAGCGTTGAAGGCCCTGGGCGGGGGCCTCCGAGGACCGGGGAGCTGTTTTTT. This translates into CSVEGPGRGPPRTGELFF.

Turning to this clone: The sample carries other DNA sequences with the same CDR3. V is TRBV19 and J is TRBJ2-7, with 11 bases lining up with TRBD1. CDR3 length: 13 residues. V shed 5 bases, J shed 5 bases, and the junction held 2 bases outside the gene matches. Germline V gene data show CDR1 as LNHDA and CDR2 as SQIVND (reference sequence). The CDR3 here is CASSRTGGHEQYF. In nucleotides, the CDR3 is TGTGCCAGTAGTCGGACAGGGGGCCACGAGCAGTACTTC.

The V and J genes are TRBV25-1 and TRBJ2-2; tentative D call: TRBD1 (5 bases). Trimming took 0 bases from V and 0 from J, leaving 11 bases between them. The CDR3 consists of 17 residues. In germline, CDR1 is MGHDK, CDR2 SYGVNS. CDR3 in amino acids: CASSEYRSGPNTGELFF. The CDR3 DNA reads TGTGCCAGCAGTGAATATCGCTCAGGGCCGAACACCGGGGAGCTGTTTTTT.

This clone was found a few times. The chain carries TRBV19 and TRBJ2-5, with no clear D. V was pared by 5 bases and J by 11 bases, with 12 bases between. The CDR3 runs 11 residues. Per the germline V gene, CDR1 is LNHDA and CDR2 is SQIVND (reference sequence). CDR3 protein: CASSLYGEQYF. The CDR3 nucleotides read TGTGCCAGTAGTCTCTATGGTGAGCAGTACTTC.

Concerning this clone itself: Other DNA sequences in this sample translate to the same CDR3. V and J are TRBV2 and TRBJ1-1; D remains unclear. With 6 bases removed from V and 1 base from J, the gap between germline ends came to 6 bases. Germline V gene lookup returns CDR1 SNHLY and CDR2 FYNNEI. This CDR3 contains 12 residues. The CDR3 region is CASSRQNTEAFF. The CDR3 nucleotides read TGTGCCAGCAGCCGACAGAACACTGAAGCTTTCTTT.

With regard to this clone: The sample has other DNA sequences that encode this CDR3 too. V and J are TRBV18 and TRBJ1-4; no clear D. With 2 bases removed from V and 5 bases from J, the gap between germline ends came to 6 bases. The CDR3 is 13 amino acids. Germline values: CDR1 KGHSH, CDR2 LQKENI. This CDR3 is CASSPGQNEKLFF. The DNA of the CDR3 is TGTGCCAGCTCACCAGGGCAGAATGAAAAACTGTTTTTT.

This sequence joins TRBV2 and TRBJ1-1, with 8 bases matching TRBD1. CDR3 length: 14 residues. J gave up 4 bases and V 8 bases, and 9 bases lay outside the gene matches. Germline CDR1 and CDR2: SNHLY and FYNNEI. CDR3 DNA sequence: TGTGCCAGCCCAAGAGGCAGGGGGCTCACTGAAGCTTTCTTT. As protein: CASPRGRGLTEAFF. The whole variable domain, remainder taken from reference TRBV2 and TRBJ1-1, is EPEVTQTPSHQVTQMGQEVILRCVPISNHLYFYWYRQILGQKVEFLVSFYNNEISEKSEIFDDQFSVERPDGSNFTLKIRSTKLEDSAMYFCASPRGRGLTEAFFGQGTRLTVV.

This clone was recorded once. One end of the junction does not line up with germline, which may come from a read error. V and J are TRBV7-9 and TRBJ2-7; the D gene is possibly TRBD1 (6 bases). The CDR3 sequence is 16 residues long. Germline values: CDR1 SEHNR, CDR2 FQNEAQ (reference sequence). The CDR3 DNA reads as TGTTCCAGCAGCTCAGGGGCGGCAGGGTCATACTACGAGCAGTACTTC. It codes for CSSSSGAAGSYYEQYF.

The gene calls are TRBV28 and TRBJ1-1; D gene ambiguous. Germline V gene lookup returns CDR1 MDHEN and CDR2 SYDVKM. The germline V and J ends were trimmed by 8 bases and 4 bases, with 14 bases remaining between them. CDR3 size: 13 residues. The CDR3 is CASRAPAFTEAFF. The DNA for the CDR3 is TGTGCCAGCCGCGCACCAGCGTTCACTGAAGCTTTCTTT.

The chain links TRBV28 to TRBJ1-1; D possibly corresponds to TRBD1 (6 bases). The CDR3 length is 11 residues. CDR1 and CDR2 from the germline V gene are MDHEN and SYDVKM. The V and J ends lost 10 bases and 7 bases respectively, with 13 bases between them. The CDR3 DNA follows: TGTGCCACCGGACTGGACAGTGAAGCTTTCTTT. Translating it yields CATGLDSEAFF. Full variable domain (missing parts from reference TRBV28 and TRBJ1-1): DVKVTQSSRYLVKRTGEKVFLECVQDMDHENMFWYRQDPGLGLRLIYFSYDVKMKEKGDIPEGYSVSREKKERFSLILESASTNQTSMYLCATGLDSEAFFGQGTRLTVV.

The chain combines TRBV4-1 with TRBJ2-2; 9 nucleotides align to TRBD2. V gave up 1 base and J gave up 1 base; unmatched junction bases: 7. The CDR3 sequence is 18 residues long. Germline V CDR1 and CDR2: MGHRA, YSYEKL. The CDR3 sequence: CASSQVSLAGRNTGELFF. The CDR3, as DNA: TGCGCCAGCAGCCAAGTTTCTCTAGCGGGAAGGAACACCGGGGAGCTGTTTTTT.

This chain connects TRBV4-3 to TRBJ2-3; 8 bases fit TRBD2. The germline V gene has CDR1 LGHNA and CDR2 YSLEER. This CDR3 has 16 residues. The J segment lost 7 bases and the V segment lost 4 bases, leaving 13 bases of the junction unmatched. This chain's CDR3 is CASSRQAAGGPNTQYF. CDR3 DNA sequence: TGCGCCAGCAGCCGCCAAGCGGCGGGGGGCCCAAATACGCAGTATTTT.

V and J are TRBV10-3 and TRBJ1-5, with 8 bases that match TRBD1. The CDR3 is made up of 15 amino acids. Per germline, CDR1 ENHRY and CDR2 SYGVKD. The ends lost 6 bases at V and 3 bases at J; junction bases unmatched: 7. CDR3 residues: CAIRGQGENNQPQHF. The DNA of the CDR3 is TGTGCCATCAGAGGACAGGGCGAGAACAATCAGCCCCAGCATTTT.

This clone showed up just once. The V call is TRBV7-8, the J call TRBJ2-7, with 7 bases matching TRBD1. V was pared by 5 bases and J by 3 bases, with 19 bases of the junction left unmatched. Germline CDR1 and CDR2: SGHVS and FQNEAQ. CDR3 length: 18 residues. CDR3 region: CASSPGGSGGYHGYEQYF. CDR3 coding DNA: TGTGCCAGCAGCCCCGGAGGTTCAGGGGGTTATCATGGCTACGAGCAGTACTTC.

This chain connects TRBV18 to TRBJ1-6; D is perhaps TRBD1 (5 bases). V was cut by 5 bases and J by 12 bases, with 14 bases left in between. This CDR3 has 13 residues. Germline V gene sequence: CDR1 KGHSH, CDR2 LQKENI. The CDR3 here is CASSTDVQGPLHF. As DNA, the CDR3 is TGTGCCAGCTCAACTGACGTGCAGGGACCCCTCCACTTT. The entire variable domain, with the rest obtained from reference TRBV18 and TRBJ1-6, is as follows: NAGVMQNPRHLVRRRGQEARLRCSPMKGHSHVYWYRQLPEEGLKFMVYLQKENIIDESGMPKERFSAEFPKEGPSILRIQQVVRGDSAAYFCASSTDVQGPLHFGNGTRLTVT.

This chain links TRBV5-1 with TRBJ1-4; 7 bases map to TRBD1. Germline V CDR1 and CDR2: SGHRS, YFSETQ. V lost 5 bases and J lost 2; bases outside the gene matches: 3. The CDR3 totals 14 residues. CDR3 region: CASRKTGTNEKLFF. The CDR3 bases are TGCGCCAGCAGAAAGACAGGGACTAATGAAAAACTGTTTTTT.

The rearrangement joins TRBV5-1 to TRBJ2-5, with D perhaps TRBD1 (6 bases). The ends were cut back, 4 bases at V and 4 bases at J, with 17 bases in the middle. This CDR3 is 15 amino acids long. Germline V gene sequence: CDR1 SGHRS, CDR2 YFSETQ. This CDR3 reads CASSGTTPGGETQYF. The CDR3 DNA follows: TGCGCCAGCAGCGGGACAACTCCGGGCGGAGAGACCCAGTACTTC.

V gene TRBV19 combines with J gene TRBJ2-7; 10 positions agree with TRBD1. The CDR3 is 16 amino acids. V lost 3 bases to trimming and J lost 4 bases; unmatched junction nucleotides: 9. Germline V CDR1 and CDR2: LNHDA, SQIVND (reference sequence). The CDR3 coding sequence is TGTGCCAGTAGTATCACCGGGACAGGGGCTTTGTACGAGCAGTACTTC. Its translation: CASSITGTGALYEQYF.

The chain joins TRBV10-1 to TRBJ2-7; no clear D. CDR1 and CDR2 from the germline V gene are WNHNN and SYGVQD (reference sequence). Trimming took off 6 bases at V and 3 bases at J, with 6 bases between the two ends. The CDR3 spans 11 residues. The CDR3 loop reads CASSSGYEQYF. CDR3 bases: TGCGCCAGCAGCAGTGGCTACGAGCAGTACTTC.

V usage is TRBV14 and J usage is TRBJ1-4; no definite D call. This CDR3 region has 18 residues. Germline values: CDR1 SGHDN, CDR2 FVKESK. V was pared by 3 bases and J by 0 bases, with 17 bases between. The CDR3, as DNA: TGTGCCAGCAGCCAGAGGAGGGTTCCATTCTCAACTAATGAAAAACTGTTTTTT. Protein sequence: CASSQRRVPFSTNEKLFF.

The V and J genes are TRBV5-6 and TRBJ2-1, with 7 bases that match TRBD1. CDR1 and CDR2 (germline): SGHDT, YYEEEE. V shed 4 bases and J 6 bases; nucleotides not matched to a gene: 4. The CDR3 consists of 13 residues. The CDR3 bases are TGTGCCAGCAGCGCCACAGGGGTCAATGAGCAGTTCTTC. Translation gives CASSATGVNEQFF. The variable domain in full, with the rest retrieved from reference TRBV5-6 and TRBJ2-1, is DAGVTQSPTHLIKTRGQQVTLRCSPKSGHDTVSWYQQALGQGPQFIFQYYEEEERQRGNFPDRFSGHQFPNYSSELNVNALLLGDSALYLCASSATGVNEQFFGPGTRLTVL.